A single sample is the source of the 20 T cell receptor beta chains below, sequenced in a study of blood T cell repertoires in COVID-19. This table comes from immunoSEQ multiplex PCR, and its TCRdb copy is limited to in-frame clones, with some not included. The sample lists roughly 250,000 clones; around 90% were seen once. The sample was peripheral blood. These receptors were collected from a young man with COVID-19, enrolled during active disease.

The chain is built from TRBV12-3 or TRBV12-4 and TRBJ2-5, with unresolved D. The CDR3 loop spans 11 amino acids. V gave up 6 bases and J gave up 3 bases, with 5 bases separating them. CDR3 protein: CASSSEETQYF. In nucleotides, the CDR3 is TGTGCCAGCAGCTCAGAAGAGACCCAGTACTTC.

The rearrangement uses TRBV20-1 and TRBJ2-5; perhaps TRBD2 as D (6 bases). Between the trimmed V and J ends, which lost 3 bases and 1 base, there was a span of 12 bases. The CDR3 has 14 residues. Looked up from germline, CDR1 is DFQATT and CDR2 is SNEGSKA (reference sequence). The CDR3 here is CSASRGSLQETQYF. The DNA for the CDR3 is TGCAGTGCTAGTCGGGGGTCACTCCAAGAGACCCAGTACTTC.

To note about this clone: This same CDR3 is encoded by further DNA sequences in the sample. The V gene is TRBV5-1, the J gene TRBJ1-5; 8 nucleotides match TRBD1. Germline-derived CDR1 and CDR2 are SGHRS and YFSETQ. With V trimmed by 0 bases and J by 4 bases, 6 bases remained unmatched. The CDR3 runs to 16 residues. The CDR3 coding sequence is TGCGCCAGCAGCTTGGACGGGACAGGACTAAATCAGCCCCAGCATTTT. Its translation is CASSLDGTGLNQPQHF.

The rearrangement links TRBV27 to TRBJ1-1; 8 positions agree with TRBD1. The V gene end was trimmed by 5 bases and the J gene end by 6 bases; junction bases not matched to a gene: 5. This CDR3 is 13 amino acids long. The germline V gene encodes CDR1 MNHEY and CDR2 SMNVEV (reference sequence). Here the CDR3 reads CASSGQGLSEAFF. The CDR3 DNA reads TGTGCCAGCAGTGGACAGGGATTATCTGAAGCTTTCTTT.

The J gene is TRBJ2-2, the V gene TRBV18; 7 nucleotides agree with TRBD1. The CDR3 extends over 16 amino acids. Germline V CDR1 and CDR2: KGHSH, LQKENI. V was clipped by 0 bases and J by 4 bases; unmatched bases: 5. The CDR3 DNA is TGTGCCAGCTCACCACCGGGACAGAGCAGCACCGGGGAGCTGTTTTTT. Its translation: CASSPPGQSSTGELFF.

The count of this clone is one. The V and J genes are TRBV6-5 and TRBJ2-5; tentatively, D is TRBD1 (5 bases). The CDR3 is 13 amino acids. Germline V gene sequence: CDR1 MNHEY, CDR2 SVGAGI. V shed 8 bases and J shed 2 bases, with 12 bases lying between them. CDR3 amino acids: CASRRGGQETQYF. The CDR3 nucleotides read TGTGCCAGCCGTAGGGGTGGGCAAGAGACCCAGTACTTC.

This clone came up once. The chain recombines TRBV11-3 with TRBJ2-3; 14 nucleotides line up with TRBD2. The length of the CDR3 is 18 residues. Per the germline V gene, CDR1 is SGHNT and CDR2 is YENEEA. V lost 5 bases, J lost 0 bases, and 7 bases stayed unmatched. The CDR3 DNA sequence: TGTGCCAGCAGCGCCGGACTAGCGGGGGGCTGGAGCACAGATACGCAGTATTTT. Translating it yields CASSAGLAGGWSTDTQYF.

The chain uses TRBV25-1 and TRBJ1-1, with 10 bases aligning to TRBD1. This CDR3 comprises 13 residues. With V trimmed by 4 bases and J by 4 bases, 0 bases remained unmatched. Germline values: CDR1 MGHDK, CDR2 SYGVNS. The CDR3 nucleotides read TGTGCCAGCAGTGGGACAGGGGGCACTGAAGCTTTCTTT. Residues: CASSGTGGTEAFF.

The chain has TRBV5-1 and TRBJ2-1; D not resolved. This CDR3 is 15 amino acids long. The germline gives CDR1 SGHRS, CDR2 YFSETQ. Trimming cost V 4 bases and J 0 bases, with 11 bases left between them. The CDR3 nucleotides read TGCGCCAGCAGCCCGAGCCCGAGCTCCTACAATGAGCAGTTCTTC. Protein product: CASSPSPSSYNEQFF.

This chain uses TRBV19 with TRBJ1-2; TRBD1 might be the D (6 bases). Germline V lookup: CDR1 LNHDA, CDR2 SQIVND (reference sequence). The CDR3 is 15 residues long. Trimming pared 0 bases from V and 3 bases from J, leaving 11 bases between. The CDR3 sequence: CASSIDLTGHYGYTF. CDR3 nucleotides: TGTGCCAGTAGTATAGACTTGACAGGCCACTATGGCTACACCTTC.

J is TRBJ1-1 and V is TRBV4-1; TRBD1 agrees at 7 bases. Germline loops: CDR1 MGHRA, CDR2 YSYEKL. V dropped 5 bases and J dropped 3; count of bases not matched to a gene: 9. This CDR3 is 15 amino acids long. CDR3 bases: TGCGCCAGCAGCGCTCAACAGGGGTTATACACTGAAGCTTTCTTT. Translated: CASSAQQGLYTEAFF.

The gene calls are TRBV7-7 and TRBJ2-2, with a weak D call TRBD2 (6 bases). The CDR3 runs 14 residues. V was cut by 7 bases and J by 4 bases, with 13 bases left in between. From germline, CDR1 is SSHAT and CDR2 FNYEAQ (reference sequence). The CDR3 loop is CASKVGGGTGELFF. As DNA, the CDR3 is TGTGCCAGCAAAGTGGGGGGAGGCACCGGGGAGCTGTTTTTT.

This rearrangement joins TRBV10-3 to TRBJ2-7; 9 bases fit TRBD2. The CDR3 totals 13 residues. Germline values: CDR1 ENHRY, CDR2 SYGVKD. Trimming at V came to 6 bases and at J to 5 bases, leaving 5 bases not matched to a gene. CDR3 sequence (DNA): TGTGCCATCAGCGGGGCTAGCGGGGACGAGCAGTACTTC. Encoded protein: CAISGASGDEQYF.

The V call is TRBV2, the J call TRBJ1-4; D is undetermined. The CDR3 loop spans 14 amino acids. Germline CDR1 is SNHLY and CDR2 is FYNNEI. Deletions cut 6 bases from V and 8 bases from J, with 16 bases between. CDR3 DNA sequence: TGTGCCAGCAGCGCAGTAGCTAAAGAGGAAAAACTGTTTTTT. Translated: CASSAVAKEEKLFF. Full variable domain (outside the CDR3, taken from reference TRBV2 and TRBJ1-4): EPEVTQTPSHQVTQMGQEVILRCVPISNHLYFYWYRQILGQKVEFLVSFYNNEISEKSEIFDDQFSVERPDGSNFTLKIRSTKLEDSAMYFCASSAVAKEEKLFFGSGTQLSVL.

A single count supports this clone. The chain links TRBV6-6 to TRBJ1-1; 12 bases fit TRBD1. Germline assignment: CDR1 MNHNY and CDR2 SVGAGI (reference sequence). The CDR3 runs 14 residues. With 7 bases clipped from V and 11 bases from J, the junction kept 11 bases outside the gene matches. As DNA, the CDR3 is TGTGCCAGCAACCCGGGACAGGGGGCTAAAGAGGCTTTCTTT. It yields the protein CASNPGQGAKEAFF.

This clone is a singleton in its sample. V and J are TRBV5-4 and TRBJ2-2, with a possible D match to TRBD1 (5 bases). The V end was cut by 0 bases, the J end by 1 base, with 10 bases between. CDR3 length equals 16 residues. CDR1 and CDR2 from the germline V gene are SGHNT and YYREEE (reference sequence). CDR3 region: CASSLASGWNTGELFF. CDR3 DNA: TGTGCCAGCAGCTTGGCGTCAGGGTGGAACACCGGGGAGCTGTTTTTT.

The chain has TRBV15 and TRBJ1-6, with TRBD1 matching 8 bases. Germline V lookup: CDR1 LNHNV, CDR2 YYDKDF (reference sequence). Trimming took 2 bases from V and 7 from J; bases not matched to a gene: 7. The CDR3 is 16 amino acids. The CDR3 is CATSRITGGPNSPLHF. The CDR3 bases are TGTGCCACCAGCAGAATTACAGGGGGACCGAATTCACCCCTCCACTTT.

The rearrangement joins TRBV12-3 or TRBV12-4 to TRBJ2-7; perhaps TRBD1 as D (5 bases). V was pared by 3 bases and J by 3 bases, with 9 bases between. The CDR3 spans 13 residues. The CDR3 bases are TGTGCCAGCAGTTTCAGACAGCTCTACGAGCAGTACTTC. It encodes CASSFRQLYEQYF.

The V gene is TRBV12-2, the J gene TRBJ1-5; the table's D gene call, TRBD1, was not cross checked with the DNA. TRBV12-2 is flagged as a pseudogene. The CDR3 extends over 18 amino acids. CDR3 coding DNA: TGTGCAAGTCGCGAACACCCCCGGGGACAGGGGGCTAATCAGCCCCAGCATTTT. Translation: CASREHPRGQGANQPQHF.

The J gene is TRBJ1-5, the V gene TRBV2; 11 bases align to TRBD1. V shed 6 bases and J 7 bases; nucleotides not matched to a gene: 5. CDR3 size: 14 residues. CDR1 is SNHLY and CDR2 is FYNNEI in the germline V gene. The CDR3 region has the DNA TGTGCCAGCAGCGGGACAGGGGGGGACCAGCCCCAGCATTTT. Protein: CASSGTGGDQPQHF. The whole variable domain, remainder taken from reference TRBV2 and TRBJ1-5, is EPEVTQTPSHQVTQMGQEVILRCVPISNHLYFYWYRQILGQKVEFLVSFYNNEISEKSEIFDDQFSVERPDGSNFTLKIRSTKLEDSAMYFCASSGTGGDQPQHFGDGTRLSIL.